A single sample gave rise to the 29 T cell receptor beta chains below, sequenced in a study of T cell responses to AZD1222 COVID-19 vaccine. Produced via immunoSEQ multiplex PCR; TCRdb's table is partial and in-frame only. This table holds 150,000 to 200,000 clones, roughly 92% found once. The sample in question was peripheral blood, obtained on day 0 of AZD1222 vaccination. The receptors come from an adult in good health.

This chain uses TRBV2 with TRBJ2-1; D remains unclear. The V gene lost 3 bases and the J gene lost 4 bases, with 10 bases spanning the gap. CDR3 length: 14 residues. Germline V lookup: CDR1 SNHLY, CDR2 FYNNEI. CDR3: CASSDAPVYNEQFF. The CDR3 region has the DNA TGTGCCAGCAGTGATGCCCCGGTTTACAATGAGCAGTTCTTC.

The gene calls are TRBV28 and TRBJ1-2; possibly TRBD1 for D (6 bases). Germline V CDR1 and CDR2: MDHEN, SYDVKM. Trimming cost V 3 bases and J 6 bases, with 14 bases left between them. The CDR3 length is 14 residues. CDR3 nucleotide sequence: TGTGCCAGCAGTTTGGGGGCAGGGTTGAATGGCTACACCTTC. As protein: CASSLGAGLNGYTF.

This rearrangement joins TRBV25-1 to TRBJ1-6, with 9 bases lining up with TRBD1. Germline V gene sequence: CDR1 MGHDK, CDR2 SYGVNS. The CDR3 extends over 14 amino acids. The V segment lost 7 bases and the J segment 6 bases; nucleotides outside the gene matches: 4. CDR3 coding DNA: TGTGCCAGCATCGCGGGACAGGGTAATTCACCCCTCCACTTT. Its translation: CASIAGQGNSPLHF.

The V gene is TRBV6-5, the J gene TRBJ2-1; 10 nucleotides align to TRBD2. The germline V gene encodes CDR1 MNHEY and CDR2 SVGAGI. The V segment lost 8 bases and the J segment 9 bases; nucleotides outside the gene matches: 4. The CDR3 has 12 residues. The CDR3 DNA sequence: TGTGCCAGCGGAGGACTAGCGGTTGAGCAGTTCTTC. It codes for CASGGLAVEQFF.

The J gene is TRBJ2-1, the V gene TRBV24-1; weak D call: TRBD2 (6 bases). Germline V gene data show CDR1 as KGHDR and CDR2 as SFDVKD. The CDR3 runs to 16 residues. Trimming took off 3 bases at V and 0 bases at J, with 11 bases between the two ends. The CDR3 DNA follows: TGTGCCACCAGTGATGCCGGGGGTTACTCCTACAATGAGCAGTTCTTC. This gives the protein CATSDAGGYSYNEQFF.

This sequence joins TRBV6-5 and TRBJ2-5; D is unresolved. With 5 bases removed from V and 6 bases from J, the gap between germline ends came to 7 bases. The CDR3 is 11 amino acids. Per the germline V gene, CDR1 is MNHEY and CDR2 is SVGAGI. The CDR3 spells CASSPAKTQYF. Written as DNA, the CDR3 is TGTGCCAGCAGTCCGGCGAAGACCCAGTACTTC.

CDR3 DNA: TGTGCCAGCAGCCCGGGTTGGGACCCCCGCTACGAGCAGTACTTC. The encoded protein is CASSPGWDPRYEQYF. V is TRBV3-1 (or the pseudogene TRBV3-2) and J is TRBJ2-7; TRBD1 or TRBD2 may be the D gene (5 bases each). Trimming pared 4 bases from V and 3 bases from J, leaving 16 bases between. The CDR3 spans 15 residues. The V gene's germline CDR1 is LGHDT and CDR2 YNNKEL (reference sequence).

The sample holds a few counts of this clone. This chain uses TRBV7-9 with TRBJ2-7; D gene unclear. The CDR3 loop spans 14 amino acids. V lost 5 bases to trimming and J lost 0 bases, with 11 bases between them. Looked up from germline, CDR1 is SEHNR and CDR2 is FQNEAQ (reference sequence). The DNA of the CDR3 is TGTGCCAGCAGCCCATCGCTGGACTCCTACGAGCAGTACTTC. The encoded protein is CASSPSLDSYEQYF.

The chain links TRBV14 to TRBJ2-3; 7 bases line up with TRBD2. V dropped 1 base and J dropped 1; count of bases not matched to a gene: 5. This CDR3 has 16 amino acids. Per the germline V gene, CDR1 is SGHDN and CDR2 is FVKESK. DNA for the CDR3: TGTGCCAGCAGCCAAGGGGGCACTAGCGGCACAGATACGCAGTATTTT. This sequence encodes CASSQGGTSGTDTQYF.

The V and J genes are TRBV10-2 and TRBJ1-1, with D perhaps matching TRBD1 (6 bases). Germline-derived CDR1 and CDR2 are WSHSY and SAAADI. V dropped 8 bases and J dropped 4 bases, with 14 bases sitting between them. The CDR3 extends over 13 amino acids. CDR3 nucleotide sequence: TGCGCCAGCGGACAGTCGAGAGTCACTGAAGCTTTCTTT. It translates to CASGQSRVTEAFF.

This clone was counted a single time. This chain joins TRBV18 and TRBJ2-1, with 7 bases matching TRBD2. Germline V gene sequence: CDR1 KGHSH, CDR2 LQKENI. The CDR3 contains 14 residues. V was pared by 1 base and J by 6 bases, with 3 bases of the junction left unmatched. CDR3 protein: CASSPQGTINEQFF. The CDR3 coding sequence is TGTGCCAGCTCACCACAGGGGACTATCAATGAGCAGTTCTTC.

The chain employs TRBV7-9 and TRBJ1-2; a possible D gene is TRBD1 (6 bases). CDR1 SEHNR and CDR2 FQNEAQ come from the germline V gene (reference sequence). V gave up 5 bases and J gave up 6 bases, with 13 bases separating them. The CDR3 spans 13 residues. The CDR3 here is CASSPDRPHGYTF. CDR3 nucleotide sequence: TGTGCCAGCAGCCCCGACAGGCCTCATGGCTACACCTTC. The variable domain in full, completed from reference TRBV7-9 and TRBJ1-2, reads DTGVSQNPRHKITKRGQNVTFRCDPISEHNRLYWYRQTLGQGPEFLTYFQNEAQLEKSRLLSDRFSAERPKGSFSTLEIQRTEQGDSAMYLCASSPDRPHGYTFGSGTRLTVV.

The chain combines TRBV5-6 with TRBJ1-3; TRBD1 might be the D (5 bases). V was cut by 9 bases and J by 4 bases, with 17 bases left in between. Germline V lookup: CDR1 SGHDT, CDR2 YYEEEE. The CDR3 runs to 14 residues. The CDR3 loop reads CATTNPGPGNTIYF. In nucleotides, the CDR3 is TGTGCCACCACTAACCCGGGGCCGGGAAACACCATATATTTT.

The chain is built from TRBV7-3 and TRBJ2-3, with 8 bases identical to TRBD2. The V gene's germline CDR1 is SGHTA and CDR2 FQGTGA. CDR3 length equals 13 residues. With V trimmed by 2 bases and J by 7 bases, 2 bases remained unmatched. The CDR3 is CASSLGGGNTQYF. CDR3 bases: TGTGCCAGCAGCTTAGGCGGGGGGAATACGCAGTATTTT.

This chain joins TRBV15 and TRBJ1-5; D not certain. V lost 0 bases, J lost 3 bases, and 9 bases lay in between. Germline CDR1 reads LNHNV; CDR2 reads YYDKDF (reference sequence). The CDR3 has 15 residues. The CDR3 coding sequence is TGTGCCACCAGCAGAGATAAGGGTTACAATCAGCCCCAGCATTTT. It encodes CATSRDKGYNQPQHF.

The table lists this clone with a few counts. This chain uses TRBV5-5 with TRBJ2-5, with TRBD2 matching 8 bases. This CDR3 spans 15 amino acids. With V trimmed by 6 bases and J by 2 bases, 9 bases remained unmatched. CDR1 is SGHKS and CDR2 is YYEKEE in the germline V gene (reference sequence). The CDR3 sequence is CASTKLAGMQETQYF. In DNA form, the CDR3 reads TGTGCCAGCACCAAATTAGCGGGGATGCAAGAGACCCAGTACTTC.

The chain has TRBV12-5 and TRBJ1-2; TRBD1 aligns across 9 bases. Germline V lookup: CDR1 LGHNT, CDR2 FRNRAP. The CDR3 loop spans 14 amino acids. V lost 6 bases and J lost 10; bases outside the gene matches: 12. In DNA, the CDR3 is TGTGCTAGTGGCCAAATTCGACAGGGGGGGTTCTACACCTTC. The encoded protein is CASGQIRQGGFYTF.

V gene TRBV2 combines with J gene TRBJ1-2; 7 bases fit TRBD1. Germline assignment: CDR1 SNHLY and CDR2 FYNNEI. With V trimmed by 6 bases and J by 5 bases, 15 bases remained unmatched. The CDR3 has 16 residues. The CDR3 nucleotides are TGTGCCAGCAGATTAACCTCCGGGACAGCGGATTATGGCTACACCTTC. Amino acids: CASRLTSGTADYGYTF.

J is TRBJ1-1 and V is TRBV5-5, with unresolved D. Looked up from germline, CDR1 is SGHKS and CDR2 is YYEKEE (reference sequence). Trimming removed 1 base at V and 3 bases at J, with 13 bases between. The CDR3 sequence is 15 residues long. The CDR3 sequence: CASSLRGPGDTEAFF. CDR3 DNA: TGTGCCAGCAGCTTGCGTGGCCCGGGCGACACTGAAGCTTTCTTT.

J is TRBJ2-2 and V is TRBV9; TRBD2 aligns across 10 bases. The junction had 4 bases not matched to a gene; V was cut back by 3 bases and J by 2 bases. CDR1 and CDR2 (germline): SGDLS, YYNGEE. This CDR3 comprises 16 residues. The CDR3 sequence: CASSGTSGVNTGELFF. CDR3 bases: TGTGCCAGCAGCGGTACTAGCGGGGTCAACACCGGGGAGCTGTTTTTT.

This clone was detected only a few times. V usage is TRBV5-1 and J usage is TRBJ2-6; no clear D gene. From germline, CDR1 is SGHRS and CDR2 YFSETQ. Trimming left V 1 base short and J 1 base short, with 6 bases between. The CDR3 contains 15 residues. CDR3 bases: TGCGCCAGCAGCTTGACAGAGTCTGGGGCCAACGTCCTGACTTTC. As protein: CASSLTESGANVLTF.

The CDR3 nucleotides read TGCGCCAGCAGCCCGGGACACAACACCGGGGAGCTGTTTTTT. Translation gives CASSPGHNTGELFF. V usage is TRBV5-1 and J usage is TRBJ2-2; D is perhaps TRBD1 (6 bases). V lost 4 bases and J lost 2, with 9 bases in between. CDR3 length: 14 residues. From germline, CDR1 is SGHRS and CDR2 YFSETQ.

A single count supports this clone. The CDR3 spells CATSSLAGVTNEQFF. CDR3 DNA sequence: TGTGCCACCAGTTCACTGGCGGGCGTAACGAATGAGCAGTTCTTC. V is TRBV24-1 and J is TRBJ2-1; maybe TRBD2 (5 bases). Germline lookup yields CDR1 KGHDR and CDR2 SFDVKD. V lost 6 bases to trimming and J lost 7 bases, with 18 bases between them. This CDR3 contains 15 residues.

The chain has TRBV11-2 and TRBJ1-5; 7 bases line up with TRBD1. Germline CDR1 is SGHAT and CDR2 is FQNNGV. CDR3 length: 15 amino acids. V was pared by 1 base and J by 5 bases, with 5 bases of the junction left unmatched. The CDR3 loop reads CASSLGRGGDQPQHF. In DNA, the CDR3 is TGTGCCAGCAGCTTAGGACGAGGGGGCGATCAGCCCCAGCATTTT.

The J gene is TRBJ1-2, the V gene TRBV7-6; TRBD1 matches 10 bases. The CDR3 covers 12 residues. CDR1 is SGHVS, CDR2 FNYEAQ, per germline. After removal of 5 bases from V and 13 bases from J, the junction contained 7 bases not matched to a gene. CDR3 nucleotide sequence: TGTGCCAGCAGCACCAGGACAGGGGGGATCACCTTC. Encoded protein: CASSTRTGGITF. Together with reference TRBV7-6 and TRBJ1-2, the CDR3 gives the full variable domain: GAGVSQSPRYKVTKRGQDVALRCDPISGHVSLYWYRQALGQGPEFLTYFNYEAQQDKSGLPNDRFSAERPEGSISTLTIQRTEQRDSAMYRCASSTRTGGITFGSGTRLTVV.

The chain links TRBV9 to TRBJ2-5; D remains ambiguous. Germline V gene lookup returns CDR1 SGDLS and CDR2 YYNGEE. CDR3 length: 13 residues. V dropped 2 bases and J dropped 2 bases, with 7 bases sitting between them. The CDR3 region has the DNA TGTGCCAGCAGCGTGTCCGGGCAAGAGACCCAGTACTTC. Protein product: CASSVSGQETQYF.

The chain links TRBV27 to TRBJ2-1, with D possibly TRBD2 on 6 matching bases. The length of the CDR3 is 14 residues. CDR1 is MNHEY and CDR2 is SMNVEV in the germline V gene (reference sequence). Between the trimmed V and J ends, which lost 3 bases and 5 bases, there was a span of 11 bases. The CDR3 region has the DNA TGTGCCAGCAGTTTGGTAGGGACTGACAATGAGCAGTTCTTC. This sequence encodes CASSLVGTDNEQFF.

The chain has TRBV4-1 and TRBJ2-3, with 7 bases fitting TRBD2. In germline, CDR1 is MGHRA, CDR2 YSYEKL. After removal of 0 bases from V and 3 bases from J, the junction contained 9 bases not matched to a gene. The CDR3 runs 17 residues. The CDR3 region has the DNA TGCGCCAGCAGCCAAGATCGAGTAGCGGGTCTGACAGATACGCAGTATTTT. Amino acids: CASSQDRVAGLTDTQYF.

The chain recombines TRBV29-1 with TRBJ2-3; TRBD1 or TRBD2 may be the D gene (7 bases each). This CDR3 region has 12 residues. V lost 7 bases and J 3 bases, leaving 11 bases between the germline ends. The germline V gene encodes CDR1 SQVTM and CDR2 ANQGSEA. CDR3 sequence: CSAQGGTDTQYF. The CDR3 nucleotides are TGCAGCGCCCAGGGGGGGACAGATACGCAGTATTTT.